This T cell receptor beta chain was captured in a study of circulating CD8 cells and anti-PD-1 response in melanoma. Study context: Treatment was intravenous nivolumab at 3 mg/kg every 2 weeks. Non-responders showed stable or progressive disease; responders showed complete or partial response.

Turning to this clonotype: Its antigen remains unidentified. A junction boundary mismatches the germline segment, possibly from a read error.

Study conclusions and caveats: PD-1 and DPOS subsets showed similar, higher clonality than DNEG. Subset repertoires were largely private at M1, with under 7% shared.

The CDR3 covers 13 residues. Sorting of live CD3+CD8+TCRalphabeta+ cells by PD-1 and/or TIGIT gave four subsets. Using roughly 14 ng of total RNA, TCR libraries were made with the QIAseq Immune Repertoire TCR panel. TCRdb re-called the reads through MiXCR, storing one row per CDR3 protein. The table records about 990 distinct CDR3 sequences, 8.5% to 10% of them present only once. The sequence was collected from a human donor with melanoma. Material: CD8+ T cells from PBMCs, obtained at baseline or after one month of anti-PD-1 therapy (not recorded which). The V call is TRBV12-3 or TRBV12-4, the J call TRBJ2-3; a weak D match, TRBD1 (6 bases). The CDR3 nucleotides read TGTGCCAGCACCGGACAGAGCACAGATTCGCAGTATTTT. Protein: CASTGQSTDSQYF.